This passage covers 6 T cell receptor beta chains from one sample sequenced in a study of OX40 agonist ivuxolimab in advanced cancers. Assay used: immunoSEQ multiplex PCR; TCRdb lists only in-frame clones, some missing. The sample holds tens of thousands of clones, about 89% seen once. Specimen: CD4+ or CD8+ T cells sorted from blood, collected in a trial of the OX40 agonist ivuxolimab. Every receptor here comes from an adult with an advanced solid tumor such as melanoma, head and neck, liver or kidney cancer.

The chain uses TRBV5-6 and TRBJ2-7; 12 bases are a match to TRBD2. Germline CDR1 and CDR2: SGHDT and YYEEEE. The junction had 11 bases not matched to a gene; V was cut back by 4 bases and J by 0 bases. This CDR3 has 18 amino acids. CDR3 sequence reads: CASSPGLAGTSFSYEQYF. DNA of the CDR3: TGTGCCAGCAGCCCCGGACTAGCGGGGACCTCATTCTCCTACGAGCAGTACTTC.

This chain joins TRBV28 and TRBJ1-1, with D perhaps matching TRBD1 (5 bases). The CDR3 is 13 residues long. Germline V gene data show CDR1 as MDHEN and CDR2 as SYDVKM. Trimming left V 6 bases short and J 5 bases short, with 13 bases between. The CDR3 spells CASRGRQYTEAFF. DNA for the CDR3: TGTGCCAGCAGGGGCCGACAGTATACTGAAGCTTTCTTT.

The gene calls are TRBV5-6 and TRBJ2-7; possibly TRBD2 for D (5 bases). The germline gives CDR1 SGHDT, CDR2 YYEEEE. V was shortened by 2 bases and J by 2 bases, with 14 bases between the two germline ends. This CDR3 comprises 15 residues. The CDR3 DNA reads TGTGCCAGCAGCTTAGGCGGGTCTGAGACCTACGAGCAGTACTTC. Its protein is CASSLGGSETYEQYF.

The rearrangement joins TRBV5-4 to TRBJ2-1; 8 bases are a match to TRBD1. Per the germline V gene, CDR1 is SGHNT and CDR2 is YYREEE (reference sequence). The junction had 13 bases not matched to a gene; V was cut back by 5 bases and J by 6 bases. This CDR3 comprises 16 residues. The CDR3 coding sequence is TGTGCCAGCAGAAGTTCTCGGGACAGGCGGATCAATGAGCAGTTCTTC. This gives the protein CASRSSRDRRINEQFF.

This rearrangement joins TRBV6-6 to TRBJ1-5; D is uncertain. The V end lost 5 bases, the J end lost 0 bases, and 5 bases lay between the germline ends. The germline V gene has CDR1 MNHNY and CDR2 SVGAGI (reference sequence). The CDR3 totals 13 residues. As DNA, the CDR3 is TGTGCCAGCAGTATTGGTAGCAATCAGCCCCAGCATTTT. This codes for CASSIGSNQPQHF.

This chain joins TRBV19 and TRBJ2-1; a weak D match, TRBD2 (5 bases). Germline loops: CDR1 LNHDA, CDR2 SQIVND (reference sequence). The CDR3 length is 16 residues. Trimming shortened V by 0 bases and J by 9 bases, and 18 bases separated the two germline ends. CDR3 sequence reads: CASSIETAGRPGEQFF. As DNA, the CDR3 is TGTGCCAGTAGTATAGAAACGGCGGGCCGGCCGGGTGAGCAGTTCTTC.